This TCR beta chain derives from a study of T cells in Graves' hyperthyroidism and ophthalmopathy. TCR beta CDR3 regions were amplified from RNA. HTBI primers were used for first-round RT-PCR of the TCR CDR3. TCRdb re-called the multiplex PCR reads through MiXCR, storing one row per CDR3 protein. Found here are around 400,000 distinct CDR3 sequences, roughly 14% of them singletons; the top ten hold 25% to 35%. Germline CDR1 and CDR2: DFQATT and SNEGSKA (reference sequence). V lost 3 bases and J 8 bases, leaving 19 bases between the germline ends. This CDR3 is built from 14 residues. Those with hyperthyroidism were 18 to 65 years old, newly diagnosed, and ill for under 2 months. Sample collection date corresponds to first hyperthyroidism diagnosis, prior to any ophthalmopathy symptoms. This clonotype was observed at least ten times.

What was sequenced was blood. The gene calls are TRBV20-1 and TRBJ1-1, with a tentative D call TRBD1 (6 bases). The source is a woman aged 18-29 years with Graves' hyperthyroidism that later progressed to Graves' ophthalmopathy. CDR3 in amino acids: CSASQQAGAAEAFF. The CDR3 region has the DNA TGCAGTGCTAGCCAACAGGCGGGGGCCGCCGAAGCTTTCTTT.